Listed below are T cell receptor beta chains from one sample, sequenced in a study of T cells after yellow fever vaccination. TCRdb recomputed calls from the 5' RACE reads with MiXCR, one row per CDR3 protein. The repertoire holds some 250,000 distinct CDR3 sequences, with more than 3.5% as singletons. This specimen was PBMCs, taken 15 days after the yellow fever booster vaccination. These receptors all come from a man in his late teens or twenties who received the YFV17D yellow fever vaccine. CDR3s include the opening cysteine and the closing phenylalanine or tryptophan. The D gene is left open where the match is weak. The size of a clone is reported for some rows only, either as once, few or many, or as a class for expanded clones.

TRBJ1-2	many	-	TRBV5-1	TGCGCCAGCAGCTACGATGGCCCCGCTAACTATGGCTACACCTTC	CASSYDGPANYGYTF
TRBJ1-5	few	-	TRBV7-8	TGTGCCAGCAGCTTAGCGGGGGGAAGGCAGCCCCAGCATTTT	CASSLAGGRQPQHF
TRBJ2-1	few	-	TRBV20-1	TGCAGTGCTAGTTCGCCGAGACCTACTGAAAATGAGCAGTTCTTC	CSASSPRPTENEQFF
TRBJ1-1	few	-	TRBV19	TGTGCCAGTAGTATACAGGATCAAGGGTACACTGAAGCTTTCTTT	CASSIQDQGYTEAFF
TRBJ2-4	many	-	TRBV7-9	TGTGCCAGCAGCTTAGTCCCGGGATTGAACATTCAGTACTTC	CASSLVPGLNIQYF
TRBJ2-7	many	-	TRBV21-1	TGTGCCAGCAGCAAATTTGAGGGCGGCCGGGACAGTAACTTC	CASSKFEGGRDSNF
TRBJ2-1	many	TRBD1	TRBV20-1	TGCAGTGCTAAGGACAGGGTTTACGCTGAGCAGTTCTTC	CSAKDRVYAEQFF
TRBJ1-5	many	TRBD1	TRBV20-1	TGCAGTGCTAGAGAGAGCTTGCCGGGACAGTTAAGCAATCAGCCCCAGCATTTT	CSARESLPGQLSNQPQHF
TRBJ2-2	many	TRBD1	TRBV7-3	TGTGCCAGCAGCTTGGACAGGGCCAACACCGGGGAGCTGTTTTTT	CASSLDRANTGELFF
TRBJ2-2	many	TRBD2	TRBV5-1	TGCGCCATCAGCGGGGGACTGAACACCGGGGAGCTGTTTTTT	CAISGGLNTGELFF
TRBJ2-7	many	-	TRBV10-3	TGTGCCATGGCCACAGGGCCAGGACTGGACTCCTACGAGCAGTACTTC	CAMATGPGLDSYEQYF
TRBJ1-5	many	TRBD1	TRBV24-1	TGTGCCACCAGTGATTCACAAGGAACAGGGGTAGGTCAGCCCCAGCATTTT	CATSDSQGTGVGQPQHF
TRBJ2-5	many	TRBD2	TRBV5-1	TGCGCCAGCAGCGCCGGACTAGGAATACCTCAAGAGACCCAGTACTTC	CASSAGLGIPQETQYF
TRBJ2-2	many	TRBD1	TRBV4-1	TGCGCCAGCAGCCAAATAGCCGGGACAGGGGGCCGGAACACCGGGGAGCTGTTTTTT	CASSQIAGTGGRNTGELFF
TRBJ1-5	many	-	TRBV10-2	TGCGCCAGCAGAGGCTTCCGGGATCAGCCCCAGCATTTT	CASRGFRDQPQHF
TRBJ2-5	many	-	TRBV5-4	TGTGCCAGCAGCCCCGGGGGCGAAGAGACCCAGTACTTC	CASSPGGEETQYF
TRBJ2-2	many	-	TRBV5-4	TGTGCCAGCAGCTTGGGTCAGGGGTATGGAAACACCGGGGAGCTGTTTTTT	CASSLGQGYGNTGELFF
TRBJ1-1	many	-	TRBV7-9	TGTGCCAGCAGCAGACTGAACACTGAAGCTTTCTTT	CASSRLNTEAFF
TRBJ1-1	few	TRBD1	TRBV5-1	TGCGCCAGCAGCGGGACACAGGGGGCGTTCGCTGAAGCTTTCTTT	CASSGTQGAFAEAFF
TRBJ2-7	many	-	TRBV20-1	TGCAGTGCTCGTGACAGGGAGGCCTACGAGCAGTACTTC	CSARDREAYEQYF
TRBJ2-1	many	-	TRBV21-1	TGTGCCAGCAGCAAAATGGGGATGGGGAGGAAGTTCAATGAGCAGTTCTTC	CASSKMGMGRKFNEQFF
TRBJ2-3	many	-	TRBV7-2	TGTGCCAGCAGCTTAGGGCGGATGGGGGTAGGAGATACGCAGTATTTT	CASSLGRMGVGDTQYF
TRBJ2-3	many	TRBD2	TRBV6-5	TGTGCCAGCAGTACGATGACTAGCGGGGGCACAGATACGCAGTATTTT	CASSTMTSGGTDTQYF
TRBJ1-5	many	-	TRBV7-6	TGTGCCAGCAGCTCATTTACAGGGCCCCACAATCAGCCCCAGCATTTT	CASSSFTGPHNQPQHF
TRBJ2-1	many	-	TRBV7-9	TGTGCCAGCAGCCCTGGAAGGTTAGGGGTGCTGGTCAATGAGCAGTTCTTC	CASSPGRLGVLVNEQFF
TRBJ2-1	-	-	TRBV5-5	TGTGCCAGCAGCTTGGTTTCCAATGAGCAGTTCTTC	CASSLVSNEQFF
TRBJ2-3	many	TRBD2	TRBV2	TGTGCCAGCAGCCCTACGACTAGCGGGGGGGCGAATACGCAGTATTTT	CASSPTTSGGANTQYF
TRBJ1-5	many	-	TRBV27	TGTGCCAGCCGTTTGATGGCTAGCAATCAGCCCCAGCATTTT	CASRLMASNQPQHF
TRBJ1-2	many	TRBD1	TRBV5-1	TGCGCCAGCAGCCCGGAACCGGGACAGGCCGGCCATGGCTACACCTTC	CASSPEPGQAGHGYTF
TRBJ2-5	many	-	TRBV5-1	TGCGCCAGCAGCTACAGGACGGGGGGCGAGACCCAGTACTTC	CASSYRTGGETQYF
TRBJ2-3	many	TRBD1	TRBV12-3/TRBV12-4	TGTGCCAGCAGGAACAGGGGAGTGGCAGATACGCAGTATTTT	CASRNRGVADTQYF
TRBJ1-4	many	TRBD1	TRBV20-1	TGCAGTGCTATCGACGGGACAGGGATTGAAAAACTGTTTTTT	CSAIDGTGIEKLFF
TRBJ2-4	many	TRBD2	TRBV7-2	TGTGCCAGCAGCTTAGGGACTAGCGGTTACCTTTTATACTTC	CASSLGTSGYLLYF
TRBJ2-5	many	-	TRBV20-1	TGCAGCCTAGCTCCCCGCGTCCAAGAGACCCAGTACTTC	CSLAPRVQETQYF
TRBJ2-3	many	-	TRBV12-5	TGTGCTAGTGGCACTGACAGGTCAGATACGCAGTATTTT	CASGTDRSDTQYF
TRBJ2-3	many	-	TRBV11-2	TGTGCCAGCAGCTTAGGTGCGGGGCCCGCAGATACGCAGTATTTT	CASSLGAGPADTQYF
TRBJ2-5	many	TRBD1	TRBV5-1	TGCGCCAGCAGCCGGACAGGGGGCGGAGAGACCCAGTACTTC	CASSRTGGGETQYF
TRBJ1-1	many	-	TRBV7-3	TGTGCCAGCAGCCCGCGATCAACGGGACGGTTGAACACTGAAGCTTTCTTT	CASSPRSTGRLNTEAFF
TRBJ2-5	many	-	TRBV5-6	TGTGCCAGCAGCCTGCGCTTGACAAGGCAGGGCGGAGAGACCCAGTACTTC	CASSLRLTRQGGETQYF
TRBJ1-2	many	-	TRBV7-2	TGTGCCAGCAGCCCCCCGCCCGGGGGCGGGGCCTATGGCTACACCTTC	CASSPPPGGGAYGYTF
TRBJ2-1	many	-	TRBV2	TGTGCCAGCAGTGAAGCTTGGGGAGGTGAGCAGTTCTTC	CASSEAWGGEQFF
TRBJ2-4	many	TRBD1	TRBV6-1	TGTGCCAGCAGTGAAGTGACAGGGTGGGCCCTCCAGCTAGCCAAAAACATTCAGTACTTC	CASSEVTGWALQLAKNIQYF
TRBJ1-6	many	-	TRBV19	TGTGCCAGTAGAGGACAGTTCGGCTCCTATAATTCACCCCTCCACTTT	CASRGQFGSYNSPLHF
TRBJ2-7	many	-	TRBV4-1	TGCGCCAGCAGCCAAGGACTAGTGGTCTCCTACGAGCAGTACTTC	CASSQGLVVSYEQYF
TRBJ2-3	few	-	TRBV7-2	TGTGCCAGCAGCTCGAGGACGGGCCCAGATACGCAGTATTTT	CASSSRTGPDTQYF
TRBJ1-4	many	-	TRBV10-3	TGTGCCATCAGGGGGACGGGGAATGAAAAACTGTTTTTT	CAIRGTGNEKLFF
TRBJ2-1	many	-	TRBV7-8	TGTGCCAGCAGCTTAATGCCTTCCTCCTACAATGAGCAGTTCTTC	CASSLMPSSYNEQFF
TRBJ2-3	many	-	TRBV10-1	TGCGCCAGCAGTGATCGGGAGCGCTCCTGGCCAGATACGCAGTATTTT	CASSDRERSWPDTQYF
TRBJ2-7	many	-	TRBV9	TGTGCCAGCAGCTACTCCCCCTCCCCCGGGGAGCAGTACTTC	CASSYSPSPGEQYF
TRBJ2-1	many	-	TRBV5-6	TGTGCCAGCAGCTTGGACTATGAGCAGTTCTTC	CASSLDYEQFF
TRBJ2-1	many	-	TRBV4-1	TGCGCCAGCAGCCCTCCGAGGTATGGGAATGAGCAGTTCTTC	CASSPPRYGNEQFF